This T cell receptor (beta chain) is drawn from a study of type 1 regulatory T cells. Looking at the study overall: An in vitro protocol generated T-allo10, a Tr1-enriched, alloantigen-specific CD4 T cell product.

CDR1 and CDR2 from the germline V gene are DFQATT and SNEGSKA (reference sequence). V shed 3 bases and J shed 6 bases, with 6 bases lying between them. This CDR3 is built from 11 residues. Study-level results: Compared with non-Tr1 cells, Tr1 cells showed a narrower TCR repertoire.

TCRdb reprocessed the reads with MiXCR, giving one entry per CDR3 protein. Of about 62,000 distinct CDR3 sequences listed, approximately 60% were seen once; the top ten hold 1.5% to 2%. With respect to this clonotype: Its antigen is still unknown.

The J gene is TRBJ2-1, the V gene TRBV20-1; D uncertain. The sequence was obtained from a human donor in good health. Specimen: cultured non-Tr1 T cells, either the whole culture or a sorted T cell fraction (not recorded which). This CDR3 reads CSARKINEQFF. The CDR3 bases are TGCAGTGCTAGGAAAATCAATGAGCAGTTCTTC.